This TCR beta chain stems from a study of blood T cell repertoires in COVID-19. Produced via immunoSEQ multiplex PCR; TCRdb's table is partial and in-frame only. The sample shows 150,000 to 200,000 clones, around 87% of them seen only once. The germline gives CDR1 SGHNT, CDR2 YENEEA. This CDR3 has 16 residues. V was pared by 5 bases and J by 6 bases, with 8 bases of the junction left unmatched. The sequence was collected from a woman in her 30s who had recovered from COVID-19. The gene calls are TRBV11-3 and TRBJ2-7; 15 nucleotides match TRBD2. The sample taken for sequencing was PBMCs or T cells enriched from blood (not recorded which). The DNA of the CDR3 is TGTGCCAGCAGCCTCTGGACTAGCGGGAGGGGTCCCGAGCAGTACTTC. This codes for CASSLWTSGRGPEQYF.